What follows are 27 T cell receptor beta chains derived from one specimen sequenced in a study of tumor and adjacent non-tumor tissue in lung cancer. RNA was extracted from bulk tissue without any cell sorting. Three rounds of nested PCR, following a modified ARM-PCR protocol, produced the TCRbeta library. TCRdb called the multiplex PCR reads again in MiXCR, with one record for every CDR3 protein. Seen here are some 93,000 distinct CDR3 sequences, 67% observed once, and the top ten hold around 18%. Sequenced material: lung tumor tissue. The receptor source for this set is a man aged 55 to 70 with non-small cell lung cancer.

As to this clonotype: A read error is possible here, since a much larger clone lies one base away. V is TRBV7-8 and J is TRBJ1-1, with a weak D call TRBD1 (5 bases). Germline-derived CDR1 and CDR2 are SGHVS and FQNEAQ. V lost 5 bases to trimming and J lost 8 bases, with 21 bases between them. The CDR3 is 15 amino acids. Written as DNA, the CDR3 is TGTGCCAGCAGCCTCACTTCCGGGGCAGGGTGGGAAGCTTTCTTT. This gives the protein CASSLTSGAGWEAFF.

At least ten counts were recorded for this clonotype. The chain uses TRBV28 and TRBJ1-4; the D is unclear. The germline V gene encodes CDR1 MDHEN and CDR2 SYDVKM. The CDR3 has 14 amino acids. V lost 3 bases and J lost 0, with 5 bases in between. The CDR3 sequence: CASSLIATNEKLFF. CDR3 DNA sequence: TGTGCCAGCAGTTTGATTGCAACTAATGAAAAACTGTTTTTT.

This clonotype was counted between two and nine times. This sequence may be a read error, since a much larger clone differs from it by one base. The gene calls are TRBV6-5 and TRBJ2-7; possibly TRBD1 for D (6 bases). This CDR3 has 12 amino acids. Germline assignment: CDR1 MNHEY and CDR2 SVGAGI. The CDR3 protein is CTSTSDSYEQYF. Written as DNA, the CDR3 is TGTACCAGCACTTCGGACAGCTACGAGCAGTACTTC.

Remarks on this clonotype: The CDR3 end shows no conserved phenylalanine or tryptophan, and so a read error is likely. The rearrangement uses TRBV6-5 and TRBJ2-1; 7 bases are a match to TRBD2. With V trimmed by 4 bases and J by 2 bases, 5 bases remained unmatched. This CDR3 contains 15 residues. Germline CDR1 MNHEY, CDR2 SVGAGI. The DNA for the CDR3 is TGTGCCAGCAGTTTATCAGCGGGGACCTACAATGAGCAGTTCCTC. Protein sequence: CASSLSAGTYNEQFL.

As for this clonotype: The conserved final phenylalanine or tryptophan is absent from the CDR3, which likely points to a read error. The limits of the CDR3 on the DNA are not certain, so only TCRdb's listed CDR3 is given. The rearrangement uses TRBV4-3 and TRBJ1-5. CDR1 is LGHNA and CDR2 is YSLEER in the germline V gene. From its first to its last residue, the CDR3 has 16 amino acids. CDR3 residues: CASSQDWGGWAKPQHY.

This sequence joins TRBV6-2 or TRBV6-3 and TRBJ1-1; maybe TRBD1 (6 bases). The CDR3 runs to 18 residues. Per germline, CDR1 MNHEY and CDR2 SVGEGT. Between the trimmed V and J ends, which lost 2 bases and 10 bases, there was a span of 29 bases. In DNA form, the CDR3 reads TGTGCCAGCAGTTACCCTCGGACAGCGGGCAGAGGGCGCATCCTAGCTTTCTTT. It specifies CASSYPRTAGRGRILAFF.

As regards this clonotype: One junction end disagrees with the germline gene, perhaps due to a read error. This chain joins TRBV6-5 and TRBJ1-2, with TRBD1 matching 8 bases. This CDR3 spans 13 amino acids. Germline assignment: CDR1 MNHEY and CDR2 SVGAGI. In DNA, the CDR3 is TGTGACAGCAGTTACAGGGGGGACTATGGCTACACATTC. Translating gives CDSSYRGDYGYTF.

CDR3 DNA: TGTGACAGTAGCACCCCGATAATAGCCGGGGATAATGAGCAGTTCTTC. Translating gives CDSSTPIIAGDNEQFF. J is TRBJ2-1 and V is TRBV6-2 or TRBV6-3, with D possibly matching TRBD2 (5 bases). The germline CDR1 and CDR2 sequences are MNHEY and SVGEGT. CDR3 size: 16 residues.

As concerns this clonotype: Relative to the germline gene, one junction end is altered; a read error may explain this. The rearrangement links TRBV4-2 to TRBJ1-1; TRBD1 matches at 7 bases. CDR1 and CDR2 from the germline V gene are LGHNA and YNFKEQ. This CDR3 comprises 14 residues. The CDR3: CASSHNQGDTDAFF. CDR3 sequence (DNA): TGTGCCAGTAGCCATAATCAGGGGGACACTGACGCTTTCTTT.

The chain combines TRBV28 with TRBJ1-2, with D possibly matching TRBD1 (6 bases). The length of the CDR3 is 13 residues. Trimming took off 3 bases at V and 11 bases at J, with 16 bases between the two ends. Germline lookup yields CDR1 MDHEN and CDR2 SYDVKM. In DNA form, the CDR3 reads TGTGCCAGCAGTTTGGGAGGAAAGGGGGGTTACACCTTC. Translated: CASSLGGKGGYTF.

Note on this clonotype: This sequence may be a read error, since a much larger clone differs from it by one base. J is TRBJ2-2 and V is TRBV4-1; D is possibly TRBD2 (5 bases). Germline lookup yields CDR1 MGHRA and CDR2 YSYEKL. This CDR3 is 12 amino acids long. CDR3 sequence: CASSQADGKLFF. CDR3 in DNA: TGCGCCAGCAGCCAAGCGGACGGGAAGCTGTTTTTT.

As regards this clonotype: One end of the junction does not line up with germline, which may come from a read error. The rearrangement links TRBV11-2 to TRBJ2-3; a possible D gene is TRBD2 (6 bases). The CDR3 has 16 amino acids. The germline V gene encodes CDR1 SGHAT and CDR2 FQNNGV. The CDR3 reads CASSLGGTGGPNTQYF. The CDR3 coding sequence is TGTGCCAGCAGCTTAGGCGGGACTGGCGGCCCAAATACCCAGTATTTT.

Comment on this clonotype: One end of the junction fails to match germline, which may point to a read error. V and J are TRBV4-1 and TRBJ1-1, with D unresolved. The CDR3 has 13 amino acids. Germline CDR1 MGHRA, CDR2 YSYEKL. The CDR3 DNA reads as TGCACCAGCTGCCAAGATAGCAACACTGAAGCTTTCTTT. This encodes CTSCQDSNTEAFF.

The CDR3 DNA reads as TGCAGCGTTGTGCTAGCGTGGGGACCGGATACGCAGTATTTT. Its protein is CSVVLAWGPDTQYF. The rearrangement joins TRBV29-1 to TRBJ2-3; maybe TRBD2 (6 bases). The V gene lost 4 bases and the J gene lost 6 bases, with 17 bases spanning the gap. The V gene's germline CDR1 is SQVTM and CDR2 ANQGSEA. The CDR3 sequence is 14 residues long.

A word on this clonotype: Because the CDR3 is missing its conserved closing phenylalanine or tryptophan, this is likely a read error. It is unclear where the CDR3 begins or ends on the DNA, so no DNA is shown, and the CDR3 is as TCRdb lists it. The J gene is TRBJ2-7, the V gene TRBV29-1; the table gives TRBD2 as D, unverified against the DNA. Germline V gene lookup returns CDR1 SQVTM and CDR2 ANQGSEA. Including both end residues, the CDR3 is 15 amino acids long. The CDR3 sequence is CSVKHVTISSYEQYS.

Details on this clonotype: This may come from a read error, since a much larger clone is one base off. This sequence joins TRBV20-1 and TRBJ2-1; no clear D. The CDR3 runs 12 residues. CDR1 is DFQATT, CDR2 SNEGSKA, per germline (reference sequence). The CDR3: CSASARHKEQFF. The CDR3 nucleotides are TGCAGTGCCAGTGCTAGGCACAAAGAGCAGTTCTTC.

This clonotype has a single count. CDR3 loop: CASGIMDRGLYEQYF. CDR3 nucleotides: TGTGCCAGCGGCATAATGGACAGGGGGCTCTACGAGCAGTACTTC. The chain links TRBV11-1 to TRBJ2-7; 11 nucleotides align to TRBD1. Germline CDR1 reads SGHAT; CDR2 reads FQDESV (reference sequence). The CDR3 is 15 residues long. Trimming cost V 8 bases and J 3 bases; bases outside gene matches: 9.

The CDR3 reads CSFSPQANTEAFF. The CDR3 region has the DNA TGCAGCTTCTCTCCGCAGGCGAACACTGAAGCTTTCTTT. The chain has TRBV29-1 and TRBJ1-1; D unresolved. Germline-derived CDR1 and CDR2 are SQVTM and ANQGSEA. This CDR3 comprises 13 residues. Trimming took off 8 bases at V and 1 base at J, with 14 bases between the two ends.

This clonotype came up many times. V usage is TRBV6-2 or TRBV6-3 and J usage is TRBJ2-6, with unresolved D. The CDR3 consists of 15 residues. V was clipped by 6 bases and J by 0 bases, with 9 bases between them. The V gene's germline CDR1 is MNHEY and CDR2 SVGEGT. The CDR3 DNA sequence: TGTGCCAGCAGACAGACGGCCTCTGGGGCCAACGTCCTGACTTTC. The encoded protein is CASRQTASGANVLTF.

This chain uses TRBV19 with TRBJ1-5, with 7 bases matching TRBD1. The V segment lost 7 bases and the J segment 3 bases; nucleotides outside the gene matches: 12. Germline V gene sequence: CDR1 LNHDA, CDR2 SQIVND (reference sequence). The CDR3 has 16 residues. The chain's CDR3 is CASIRDSGINNQPQHF. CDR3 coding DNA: TGTGCCAGTATTCGGGACAGTGGGATTAACAATCAGCCCCAGCATTTT.

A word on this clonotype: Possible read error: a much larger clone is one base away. For the CDR3, the DNA is TGCGCCAGCAGTTTGACAGTAGTCTACACAGATAGGCAGTATTTT. This sequence encodes CASSLTVVYTDRQYF. The rearrangement joins TRBV5-1 to TRBJ2-3, with D perhaps matching TRBD1 (5 bases). Germline CDR1 reads SGHRS; CDR2 reads YFSETQ. CDR3 length: 15 amino acids.

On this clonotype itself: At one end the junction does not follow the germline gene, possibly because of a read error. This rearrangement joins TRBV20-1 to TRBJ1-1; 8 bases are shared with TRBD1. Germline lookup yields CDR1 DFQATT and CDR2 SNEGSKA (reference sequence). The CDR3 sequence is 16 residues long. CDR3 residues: CSSRDFTGGSNTLAFF. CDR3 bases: TGCAGTTCTAGAGATTTTACAGGGGGGTCGAACACTTTAGCTTTCTTT.

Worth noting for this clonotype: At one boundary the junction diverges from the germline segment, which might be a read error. This CDR3 is CASSYRQYYGQYF. The CDR3 coding sequence is TGTGCCAGCAGTTACAGGCAGTACTACGGGCAGTACTTT. The genes are TRBV6-6 and TRBJ2-7; D is uncertain. CDR3 size: 13 residues. From germline, CDR1 is MNHNY and CDR2 SVGAGI (reference sequence).

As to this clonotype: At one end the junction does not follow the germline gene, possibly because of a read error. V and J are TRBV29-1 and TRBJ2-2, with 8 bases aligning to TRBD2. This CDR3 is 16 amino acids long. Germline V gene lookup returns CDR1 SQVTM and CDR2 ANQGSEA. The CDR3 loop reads CSVYGTSGTNTGGLFF. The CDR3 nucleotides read TGCAGCGTGTACGGGACTAGTGGAACGAACACTGGGGGGCTGTTTTTT.

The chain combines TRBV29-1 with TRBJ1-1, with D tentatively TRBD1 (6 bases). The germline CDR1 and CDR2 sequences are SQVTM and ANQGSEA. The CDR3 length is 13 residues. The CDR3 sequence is CIVEQGMNTEAFF. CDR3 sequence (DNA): TGCATCGTAGAGCAGGGGATGAACACTGAAGCTTTCTTT.

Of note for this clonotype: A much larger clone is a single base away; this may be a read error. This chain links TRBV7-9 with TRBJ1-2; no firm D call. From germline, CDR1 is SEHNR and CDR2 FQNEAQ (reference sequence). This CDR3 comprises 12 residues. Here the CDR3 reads CTSSPHFYGYTF. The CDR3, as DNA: TGTACCAGCAGCCCTCACTTCTATGGCTACACCTTC. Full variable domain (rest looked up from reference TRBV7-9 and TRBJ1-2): DTGVSQNPRHKITKRGQNVTFRCDPISEHNRLYWYRQTLGQGPEFLTYFQNEAQLEKSRLLSDRFSAERPKGSFSTLEIQRTEQGDSAMYLCTSSPHFYGYTFGSGTRLTVV.

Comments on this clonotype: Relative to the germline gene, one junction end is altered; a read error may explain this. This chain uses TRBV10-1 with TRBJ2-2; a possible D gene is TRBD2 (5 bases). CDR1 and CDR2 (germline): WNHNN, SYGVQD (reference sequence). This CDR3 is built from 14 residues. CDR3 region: CASSGETNTGELFF. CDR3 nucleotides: TGTGCCAGCAGTGGGGAGACCAACACCGGGGAGCTGTTTTTT.